The rows below give T cell receptor beta chains drawn from one sample of a study of shared clonotypes between healthy human individuals. Using immunoSEQ multiplex PCR, the repertoire was profiled, and TCRdb retains in-frame clones only, with some absent. The sample includes more than 2 million clones, 85% to 95% seen only once; the top ten take approximately 0.13%. Sequenced: naive CD4+ T cells sorted from blood. The origin of the receptors is a man between 18 and 35 years old in good health. Each CDR3 is given with its conserved first and last residue. The order of the fields is V gene, clone size, D gene, J gene, CDR3 DNA, CDR3 protein. The D gene is left open where the match is weak. Clone sizes are given selectively: once, few, many, or a class where the clone is expanded.

TRBV10-3	once	-	TRBJ1-1	TGTGCCACCCACGGTCGGGTGAACACTGAAGCTTTCTTT	CATHGRVNTEAFF
TRBV27	-	-	TRBJ1-6	TGTGCCAGCAGGGTGCTCCTTAATTCACCCCTCCACTTT	CASRVLLNSPLHF
TRBV19	-	TRBD1	TRBJ1-6	TGTGCCAGTAGTACGACAGGGGCCTCCTCCTATAATTCACCCCTCCACTTT	CASSTTGASSYNSPLHF
TRBV7-3	few	-	TRBJ2-6	TGTGCCAGCATTGGACGAGGCGTAACACACACGTACCCCCTCTCTGGGGCCAACGTCCTGACTTTC	CASIGRGVTHTYPLSGANVLTF
TRBV5-7	once	TRBD1	TRBJ1-5	TGTGCCAGCAGCTGTGGGGACAGAGGCAATCAGCCCCAGCATTTT	CASSCGDRGNQPQHF
TRBV27	-	-	TRBJ1-5	TGTGCCAGCAGACCCCGGACGGGGAATAGCAATCAGCCCCAGCATTTT	CASRPRTGNSNQPQHF
TRBV2	once	TRBD1	TRBJ1-6	TGTGCCAGCAGTCTGCCCCCGGACAGGGTCAATTCACCCCTCCACTTT	CASSLPPDRVNSPLHF
TRBV9	-	-	TRBJ2-7	TGTGCCAGCAGCCGGGGCGGCTGGGACTACGAGCAGTACTTC	CASSRGGWDYEQYF
TRBV7-2	-	-	TRBJ1-3	TGTGCCAGCAGCTTATCCGGGGCAGCCTCTGGAAACACCATATATTTT	CASSLSGAASGNTIYF
TRBV7-9	-	-	TRBJ1-2	TGTGCCAGCAGCTTAGGTTCCGGTAGGGATAACTATGGCTACACCTTC	CASSLGSGRDNYGYTF
TRBV7-9	-	-	TRBJ2-3	TGTGCCAGCAGCCGAGCGGGTTCCGCAGATACGCAGTATTTT	CASSRAGSADTQYF
TRBV4-1	-	TRBD2	TRBJ2-5	TGCGCCAGCAGCCCCAACCGGGGGGGCGAAGAGACCCAGTACTTC	CASSPNRGGEETQYF
TRBV10-3	-	-	TRBJ2-1	TGTGCCATCGGGATTAGCTACAATGAGCAGTTCTTC	CAIGISYNEQFF
TRBV5-1	-	TRBD1	TRBJ2-5	TGCGCCAGCAGCTCCGGGACAGGGAGTGAGACCCAGTACTTC	CASSSGTGSETQYF
TRBV11-2	-	TRBD1	TRBJ2-1	TGTGCCAGCAGCTTAGATCCTAGGGGGCGCTACAATGAGCAGTTCTTC	CASSLDPRGRYNEQFF
TRBV7-2	-	TRBD2	TRBJ2-3	TGTGCCAGCAGCTGGGGACTAGCGGTTCCGGGCACAGATACGCAGTATTTT	CASSWGLAVPGTDTQYF
TRBV5-1	-	-	TRBJ1-6	TGCGCCAGCAGCCCCCAGGGACATTCCTATAATTCACCCCTCCACTTT	CASSPQGHSYNSPLHF
TRBV6-1	-	-	TRBJ1-2	TGTGCCAGCACCGAAGGGGGGAACTATGGCTACACCTTC	CASTEGGNYGYTF
TRBV5-1	once	-	TRBJ2-1	TGCGCCAGCACCAAACCGGGGATCGCCAATGAGCAGTTCTTC	CASTKPGIANEQFF
TRBV19	once	TRBD1	TRBJ1-5	TGTGCCAGTAGTTTCCGGGACAGGGTTGGGCAGCCCCAGCATTTT	CASSFRDRVGQPQHF